A single sample gave rise to the 25 T cell receptor beta chains below, sequenced in a study of blood T cells in healthy people across ages (dated by TCRdb to the mid-2010s). Libraries came from 5' RACE. The listed sequencing device is Illumina HiSeq 2500. The second PCR ran for about 7 to 11 cycles and used a J-beta primer mix along with a sample-barcoded 5' primer. Using fastp trimming at Q25 and MiXCR clonotype assembly, TCRdb reanalyzed the public sequencing data and kept in-frame beta chains. Rows are combined by CDR3 protein, so each entry shows the most common genes and DNA. Present in this sample are around 820,000 distinct CDR3 sequences, around 25% of which were seen just once. Approximately 4% of the sample is taken by the ten largest. This sample also appeared in a second study, on T cells of mothers and their children.

The sequenced sample was blood. These receptor sequences come from a boy under 18 in good health.

This rearrangement joins TRBV7-9 to TRBJ2-5; D uncertain. The J call may be mistaken, given a closer DNA end match to TRBJ2-7. The CDR3 covers 11 residues. In germline, CDR1 is SEHNR, CDR2 FQNEAQ (reference sequence). In DNA, the CDR3 is TGTGCCAGCAGGGAGCTCTACGAGCAGTACTTC. Protein product: CASRELYEQYF.

Only a few counts were recorded for this clonotype. The CDR3 sequence: CASSLRTGVEKLFF. DNA of the CDR3: TGTGCCAGCAGTTTAAGGACAGGGGTTGAAAAACTGTTTTTT. The chain has TRBV12-3 or TRBV12-4 and TRBJ1-4; TRBD1 agrees at 9 bases. The CDR3 has 14 residues. J gave up 7 bases and V 2 bases, and 2 bases lay outside the gene matches.

This clonotype has only a few counts. The chain carries TRBV2 and TRBJ2-5, with a tentative D call TRBD2 (6 bases). The better agreement between TRBJ2-7 and the DNA end casts doubt on the J call. CDR3 length: 16 residues. The germline V gene has CDR1 SNHLY and CDR2 FYNNEI. The CDR3 protein is CASTQESPGLSYEQYF. The DNA of the CDR3 is TGTGCCAGCACCCAAGAATCCCCGGGACTCTCCTACGAGCAGTACTTC.

The gene calls are TRBV27 and TRBJ2-1; 12 positions agree with TRBD2. CDR1 and CDR2 from the germline V gene are MNHEY and SMNVEV (reference sequence). The CDR3 runs 18 residues. The V segment lost 2 bases and the J segment 6 bases; nucleotides outside the gene matches: 11. CDR3 residues: CASSLRGSWTSGVNEQFF. The CDR3 DNA reads TGTGCCAGCAGTTTACGGGGGTCTTGGACTAGCGGGGTCAATGAGCAGTTCTTC.

V and J are TRBV7-2 and TRBJ1-2; 9 bases agree with TRBD1. The germline CDR1 and CDR2 sequences are SGHTA and FQGNSA. V trimming: 5 bases; J trimming: 9 bases; junction bases outside the gene matches: 7. The length of the CDR3 is 13 residues. CDR3 nucleotide sequence: TGTGCCAGCAGCCGAACAGGGGGCGAGAGCTACACCTTC. The encoded protein is CASSRTGGESYTF.

This clonotype was counted only a few times. The rearrangement links TRBV4-3 to TRBJ1-3; weak D call: TRBD1 (5 bases). The CDR3 is 16 amino acids. V lost 2 bases and J 2 bases, leaving 13 bases between the germline ends. CDR1 and CDR2 (germline): LGHNA, YSLEER. The CDR3 bases are TGCGCCAGCAGCCAATTATCCGGGACCGCTGGAAACACCATATATTTT. Amino acids: CASSQLSGTAGNTIYF.

There are a few counts of this clonotype. The rearrangement joins TRBV28 to TRBJ2-2; tentative D call: TRBD1 (6 bases). V was clipped by 6 bases and J by 0 bases, with 11 bases between them. This CDR3 is built from 15 residues. Germline V gene sequence: CDR1 MDHEN, CDR2 SYDVKM. The CDR3 DNA reads as TGTGCCAGCAGCCTCAGGGGATCGAACACCGGGGAGCTGTTTTTT. This encodes CASSLRGSNTGELFF.

In its sample, this clonotype was seen a few times. The chain carries TRBV6-5 and TRBJ1-1; D possibly corresponds to TRBD1 (5 bases). Trimming stripped 0 bases from V and 8 bases from J, with 25 bases between. CDR3 length: 18 amino acids. The germline V gene has CDR1 MNHEY and CDR2 SVGAGI. The CDR3 DNA follows: TGTGCCAGCAGTTACTCTCGCTCTTCGTCGGGGCAGGTCAGAGAAGCTTTCTTT. Translating gives CASSYSRSSSGQVREAFF.

The CDR3 bases are TGTGCCAGCAGCCAACATGCTTTCGCAGCCTACGAGCAGTACTTC. This translates into CASSQHAFAAYEQYF. The chain is built from TRBV14 and TRBJ2-7; D ambiguous. Germline CDR1 is SGHDN and CDR2 is FVKESK. This CDR3 spans 15 amino acids. Trimming shortened V by 2 bases and J by 2 bases, and 13 bases separated the two germline ends.

This clonotype turned up a few times. This sequence joins TRBV5-1 and TRBJ2-1; 8 bases map to TRBD1. TRBJ2-7 explains the end of the DNA better; the J call may be wrong. The CDR3 totals 16 residues. Germline V gives CDR1 SGHRS, CDR2 YFSETQ. The CDR3 coding sequence is TGCGCCAGTGCGACAGGGGCGGAGGTGGCAGGCGTCGAGCAGTACTTC. It yields the protein CASATGAEVAGVEQYF.

This clonotype was observed a handful of times. The V call is TRBV27, the J call TRBJ2-7, with 8 bases matching TRBD2. This CDR3 is built from 15 residues. V trimming: 5 bases; J trimming: 1 base; junction bases outside the gene matches: 7. Germline V gene data show CDR1 as MNHEY and CDR2 as SMNVEV (reference sequence). The DNA for the CDR3 is TGTGCCAGCAGTCAGAGCGGGAGTTTGTCCTACGAGCAGTACTTC. Translation gives CASSQSGSLSYEQYF.

This clonotype has just a few counts. This rearrangement joins TRBV29-1 to TRBJ1-1; unclear D gene. The CDR3 has 15 amino acids. Between the trimmed V and J ends, which lost 4 bases and 1 base, there was a span of 16 bases. Germline CDR1 is SQVTM and CDR2 is ANQGSEA. The DNA of the CDR3 is TGCAGCGTTGCACTCTACCCGGACGGGAACACTGAAGCTTTCTTT. Amino acids: CSVALYPDGNTEAFF.

The gene calls are TRBV7-6 and TRBJ2-7, with 11 positions matching TRBD2. V shed 1 base, J shed 4 bases, and the junction held 12 bases outside the gene matches. Per germline, CDR1 SGHVS and CDR2 FNYEAQ. The CDR3 length is 18 residues. CDR3 DNA: TGTGCCAGCAGCTTAGAGGGCCCCGGGACTAGCGGTCTATACGAGCAGTACTTC. It encodes CASSLEGPGTSGLYEQYF.

The rearrangement joins TRBV12-3 or TRBV12-4 to TRBJ2-7, with a possible D match to TRBD2 (5 bases). V was trimmed by 4 bases and J by 7 bases, leaving 17 bases between them. There are 14 residues in the CDR3. The CDR3 DNA is TGTGCCAGCAGTTCCAAGGTAACCCCGGGGGAGCAGTACTTC. This sequence encodes CASSSKVTPGEQYF.

This clonotype occurred a few times. This chain links TRBV3-1 with TRBJ2-7; unclear D gene. Trimming shortened V by 4 bases and J by 0 bases, and 10 bases separated the two germline ends. Germline values: CDR1 LGHDT, CDR2 YNNKEL (reference sequence). CDR3 size: 14 residues. The chain's CDR3 is CASSRDWYSYEQYF. For the CDR3, the DNA is TGTGCCAGCAGCCGTGACTGGTACTCCTACGAGCAGTACTTC.

This clonotype showed up just a few times. This rearrangement joins TRBV20-1 to TRBJ2-5; 7 nucleotides match TRBD1. Germline V gene sequence: CDR1 DFQATT, CDR2 SNEGSKA (reference sequence). The trim removed 2 bases at V and 0 bases at J, leaving 3 bases unmatched. The CDR3 loop spans 14 amino acids. CDR3 loop: CSARRDSYQETQYF. DNA of the CDR3: TGCAGTGCTAGAAGGGACAGCTACCAAGAGACCCAGTACTTC.

The chain employs TRBV12-3 or TRBV12-4 and TRBJ1-1, with D unclear. The V and J ends lost 4 bases and 0 bases respectively, with 9 bases between them. This CDR3 has 14 residues. The CDR3 sequence: CASSSGLVNTEAFF. CDR3 nucleotides: TGTGCCAGCAGTTCCGGACTAGTGAACACTGAAGCTTTCTTT.

Note on this clonotype: The junction departs from germline at one end; a sequencing error may be responsible. The chain uses TRBV5-1 and TRBJ2-5; a weak D match, TRBD1 (5 bases). CDR3 length: 14 residues. The germline CDR1 and CDR2 sequences are SGHRS and YFSETQ. CDR3 nucleotide sequence: TGCGCCGGCAGCTTGGCAGGGCTTGGGGAGACCCAGTACTTC. This sequence encodes CAGSLAGLGETQYF.

The genes are TRBV4-1 and TRBJ2-1; 8 nucleotides line up with TRBD2. V dropped 2 bases and J dropped 0; count of bases not matched to a gene: 3. Germline-derived CDR1 and CDR2 are MGHRA and YSYEKL. The CDR3 is 16 amino acids. CDR3: CASSQYGTSSYNEQFF. The CDR3 DNA reads TGCGCCAGCAGCCAATACGGGACTAGCTCCTACAATGAGCAGTTCTTC.

This chain uses TRBV6-5 with TRBJ2-5; D remains unclear. The V gene lost 3 bases and the J gene lost 4 bases, with 6 bases spanning the gap. The CDR3 totals 12 residues. CDR1 and CDR2 from the germline V gene are MNHEY and SVGAGI. CDR3 nucleotides: TGTGCCAGCAGTTATAACGGAGAGACCCAGTACTTC. It specifies CASSYNGETQYF.

Only a few counts were recorded for this clonotype. The CDR3, as DNA: TGTGCCAGCAGCCAAAGGAGCGGGGTCCGCTCAGAGACCCAGTACTTC. Amino acid sequence: CASSQRSGVRSETQYF. The chain has TRBV3-1 and TRBJ2-5, with 7 bases that match TRBD2. V was clipped by 2 bases and J by 4 bases; unmatched bases: 10. Germline V gene data show CDR1 as LGHDT and CDR2 as YNNKEL (reference sequence). CDR3 length equals 16 residues.

This clonotype was found a few times. The chain couples TRBV7-8 to TRBJ1-2, with a weak D call TRBD1 (5 bases). The V end lost 4 bases, the J end lost 3 bases, and 18 bases lay between the germline ends. The CDR3 is 16 amino acids. Germline V gives CDR1 SGHVS, CDR2 FQNEAQ. Written as DNA, the CDR3 is TGTGCCAGCAGCTCCGGGGCAACACAGGCCCACTATGGCTACACCTTC. The encoded protein is CASSSGATQAHYGYTF.

This clonotype has a count of ten or more. The rearrangement uses TRBV6-5 and TRBJ2-2; D not resolved. Germline-derived CDR1 and CDR2 are MNHEY and SVGAGI. CDR3 size: 11 residues. The germline V and J ends were trimmed by 6 bases and 5 bases, with 4 bases remaining between them. CDR3 bases: TGTGCCAGCAGACGAACCGGGGAGCTGTTTTTT. This encodes CASRRTGELFF.

The sample holds a few counts of this clonotype. The rearrangement joins TRBV5-1 to TRBJ2-5; no firm D call. With the DNA end fitting TRBJ2-7 better, the J assignment may be wrong. Germline values: CDR1 SGHRS, CDR2 YFSETQ. The CDR3 length is 15 residues. The CDR3 region is CASSLGWTAIYEQYF. CDR3 DNA: TGCGCCAGCAGCTTGGGCTGGACGGCTATATACGAGCAGTACTTC.

The chain couples TRBV29-1 to TRBJ2-1; 8 bases fit TRBD1. The end of the DNA is better explained by TRBJ2-7, so the J call may be wrong. The germline V gene encodes CDR1 SQVTM and CDR2 ANQGSEA. The CDR3 sequence is 15 residues long. CDR3 residues: CSVEGTTNGQGEQYF. DNA for the CDR3: TGCAGCGTTGAAGGAACTACCAACGGACAGGGTGAGCAGTACTTC.